This record covers a single T cell receptor beta chain. Its antigen is undetermined. These data belong to a study of cytotoxic CD8 clonotypes in ibrutinib-treated CLL. Study-level information: Across the patients, 10 to 12 were relapsed/refractory, roughly 14 treatment-naive and approximately 18 IGHV unmutated.

Study results and limitations: Public clonotypes, found uncommonly, either contracted or stayed stable on treatment. Whereas clonality rose at ibrutinib response, it declined toward baseline at progression.

The CDR3 has 14 residues. The germline gives CDR1 WSHSY, CDR2 SAAADI. The ends lost 7 bases at V and 3 bases at J; junction bases unmatched: 6. TCRdb's table, derived via immunoSEQ multiplex PCR, lists solely in-frame clones and lacks some. The profile shows some 310,000 clones, 80% of them singletons. V gene TRBV10-2 combines with J gene TRBJ2-3; 8 bases line up with TRBD2. This specimen consisted of PBMCs, obtained before ibrutinib treatment. The clonotype comes from a human donor with chronic lymphocytic leukemia. The CDR3, as DNA: TGCGCCAGCAAAGCCGGACTAGCAACAGATACGCAGTATTTT. It specifies CASKAGLATDTQYF.